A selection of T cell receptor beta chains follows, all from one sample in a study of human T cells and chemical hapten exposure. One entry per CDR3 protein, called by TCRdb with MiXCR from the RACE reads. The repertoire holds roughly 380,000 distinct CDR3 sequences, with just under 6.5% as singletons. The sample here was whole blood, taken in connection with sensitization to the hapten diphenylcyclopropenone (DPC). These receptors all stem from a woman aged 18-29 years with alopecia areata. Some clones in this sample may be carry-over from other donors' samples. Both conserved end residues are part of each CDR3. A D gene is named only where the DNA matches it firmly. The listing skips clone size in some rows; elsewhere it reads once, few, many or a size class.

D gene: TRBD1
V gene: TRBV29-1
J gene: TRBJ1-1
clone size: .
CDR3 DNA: TGCAGCGTATACAGGGGCACTGAAGCTTTCTTT
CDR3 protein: CSVYRGTEAFF

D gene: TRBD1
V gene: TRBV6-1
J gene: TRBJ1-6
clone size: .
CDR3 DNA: TGTGCCAGCATGGGGACAGCCGGTAATTCACCCCTCCACTTT
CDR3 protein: CASMGTAGNSPLHF

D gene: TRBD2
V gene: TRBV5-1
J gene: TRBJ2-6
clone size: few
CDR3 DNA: TGCGCCAGCAGCAGACCACTAGCGGGGGCCTCTGGGGCCAACGTCCTGACTTTC
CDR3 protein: CASSRPLAGASGANVLTF

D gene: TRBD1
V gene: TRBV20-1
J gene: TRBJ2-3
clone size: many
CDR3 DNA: TGCAGTGCTCCCGGACAGGGGAGAGATACGCAGTATTTT
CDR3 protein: CSAPGQGRDTQYF

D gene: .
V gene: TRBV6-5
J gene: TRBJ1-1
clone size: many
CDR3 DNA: TGTGCCAGCAGTTATTCACGAGGGCTCGAGACTGAAGCTTTCTTT
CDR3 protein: CASSYSRGLETEAFF

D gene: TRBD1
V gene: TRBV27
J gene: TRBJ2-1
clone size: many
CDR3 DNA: TGTGCCAGCCGGAAAGGGGACAGGGCTGTGGGTGAGCAGTTCTTC
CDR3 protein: CASRKGDRAVGEQFF

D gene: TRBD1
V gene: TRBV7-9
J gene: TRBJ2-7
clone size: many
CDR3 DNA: TGTGCCAGCAGCTGGAGTTCCGGGACAGGGCCTTCCTACGAGCAGTACTTC
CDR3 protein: CASSWSSGTGPSYEQYF

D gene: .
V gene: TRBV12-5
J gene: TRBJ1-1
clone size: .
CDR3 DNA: TGTGCTAGTGCCCGGGGGGCAGGGCCGAACACTGAAGCTTTCTTT
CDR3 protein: CASARGAGPNTEAFF

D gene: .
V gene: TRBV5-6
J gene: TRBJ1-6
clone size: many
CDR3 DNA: TGTGCCAGCAGCCGCACGGCGGATTCACCCCTCCACTTT
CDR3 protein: CASSRTADSPLHF

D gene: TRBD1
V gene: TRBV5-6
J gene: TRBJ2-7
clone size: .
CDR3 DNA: TGTGCCAGCAGCCCGCTCAGGGGGCACTACGAGCAGTACTTC
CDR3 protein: CASSPLRGHYEQYF

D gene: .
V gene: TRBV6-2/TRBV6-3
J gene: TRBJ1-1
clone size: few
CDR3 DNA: TGTGCCAGCAGTTACTCGGCAGGTTATAGTGAAGCTTTCTTT
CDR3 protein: CASSYSAGYSEAFF

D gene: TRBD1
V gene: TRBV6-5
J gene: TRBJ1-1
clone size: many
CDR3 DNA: TGTGCCAGCAGTATAAACCGGGACAGGCATGAAGCTTTCTTT
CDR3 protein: CASSINRDRHEAFF

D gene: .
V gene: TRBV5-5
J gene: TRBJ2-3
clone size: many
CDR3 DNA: TGTGCCAGCAGCTTAGTCCCGAGCACAGATACGCAGTATTTT
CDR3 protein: CASSLVPSTDTQYF

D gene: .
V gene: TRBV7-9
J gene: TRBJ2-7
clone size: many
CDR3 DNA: TGTGCCAGCACCCCAATCGCCGGGGGTTCCTACGAGCAGTACTTC
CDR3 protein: CASTPIAGGSYEQYF

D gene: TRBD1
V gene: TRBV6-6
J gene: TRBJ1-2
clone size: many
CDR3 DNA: TGTGCCAGCAGTTACTCACAGGGGGATCCCTATGGCTACACCTTC
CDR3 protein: CASSYSQGDPYGYTF

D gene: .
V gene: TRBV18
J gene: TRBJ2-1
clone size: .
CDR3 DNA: TGTGCCAGCTCACCACTTCCTAGTCCAAACAACCTTTACAATGAGCAGTTCTTC
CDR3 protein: CASSPLPSPNNLYNEQFF

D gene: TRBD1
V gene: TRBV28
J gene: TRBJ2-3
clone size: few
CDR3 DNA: TGTGCCAGCAACACAGGGGGCGGCACAGATACGCAGTATTTT
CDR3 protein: CASNTGGGTDTQYF

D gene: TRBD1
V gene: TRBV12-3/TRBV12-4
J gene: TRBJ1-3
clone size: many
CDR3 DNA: TGTGCCAGCAGTACTGCAGGGGGAAGAGGAAACACCATATATTTT
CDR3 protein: CASSTAGGRGNTIYF

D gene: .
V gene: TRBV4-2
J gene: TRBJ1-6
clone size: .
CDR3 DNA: TGTGCCAGCAGCCAAGATCTTGCGGGGGTGGATTCACCCCTCCACTTT
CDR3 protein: CASSQDLAGVDSPLHF

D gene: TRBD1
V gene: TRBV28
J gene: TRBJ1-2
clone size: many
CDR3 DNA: TGTGCCAGCACCCCGGACAGGGTTGGCTACACCTTC
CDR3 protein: CASTPDRVGYTF

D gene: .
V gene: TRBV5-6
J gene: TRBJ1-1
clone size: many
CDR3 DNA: TGTGCCAGCAGCTTCTTCGGACAGAGGACTGAAGCTTTCTTT
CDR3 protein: CASSFFGQRTEAFF

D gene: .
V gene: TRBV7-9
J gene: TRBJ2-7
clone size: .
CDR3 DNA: TGTGCCAGCAGCTTAATCGACGAGCAGTACTTC
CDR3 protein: CASSLIDEQYF

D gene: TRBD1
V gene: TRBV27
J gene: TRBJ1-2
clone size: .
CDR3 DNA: TGTGCCAGCAGTTTAAGAGGCAGGGACAGGGGTAATGGCTTCACCTTC
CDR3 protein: CASSLRGRDRGNGFTF

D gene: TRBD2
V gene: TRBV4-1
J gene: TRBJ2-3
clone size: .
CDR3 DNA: TGCGCCAGCAGCCAAGATGGGCGGGGGGTACTCACAGATACGCAGTATTTT
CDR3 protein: CASSQDGRGVLTDTQYF

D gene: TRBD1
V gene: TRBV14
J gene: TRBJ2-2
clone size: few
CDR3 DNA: TGTGCCAGCAGTCCTTTCCGGGACAGACACACCGGGGAGCTGTTTTTT
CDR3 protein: CASSPFRDRHTGELFF

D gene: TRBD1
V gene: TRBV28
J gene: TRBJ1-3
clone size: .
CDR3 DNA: TGTGCCAGCAGGTTTTCCCCGGGACAGGGGGCGCGGGGAAACACCATATATTTT
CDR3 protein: CASRFSPGQGARGNTIYF

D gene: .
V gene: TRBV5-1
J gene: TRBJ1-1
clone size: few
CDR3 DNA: TGCGCCAGCAGCTTGGTAGGGAGGTCTGAAGCTTTCTTT
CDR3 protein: CASSLVGRSEAFF

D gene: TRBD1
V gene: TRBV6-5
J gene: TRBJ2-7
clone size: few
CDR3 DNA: TGTGCCAGCAGCCTAGGACAGGGACCCTTCTACGAGCAGTACTTC
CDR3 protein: CASSLGQGPFYEQYF

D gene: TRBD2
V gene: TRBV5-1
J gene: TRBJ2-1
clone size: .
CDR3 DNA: TGCGCCAGCAGCTTGGGTGAGCTAGCGGCCTTCAATGAGCAGTTCTTC
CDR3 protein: CASSLGELAAFNEQFF

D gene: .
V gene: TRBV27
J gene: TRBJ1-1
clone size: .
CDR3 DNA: TGTGCCAGCAGTTTACAATCTGGACTCCTGAGGACTGAAGCTTTCTTT
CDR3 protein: CASSLQSGLLRTEAFF

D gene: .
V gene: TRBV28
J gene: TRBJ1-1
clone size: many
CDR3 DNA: TGTGCCAGCAGTTTTAAGGGGAACACTGAAGCTTTCTTT
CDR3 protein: CASSFKGNTEAFF

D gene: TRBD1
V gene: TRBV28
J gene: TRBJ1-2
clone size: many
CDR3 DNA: TGTGCCAGCAGTATACCTGACAGGGGCCTACCTAACTATGGCTACACCTTC
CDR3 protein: CASSIPDRGLPNYGYTF

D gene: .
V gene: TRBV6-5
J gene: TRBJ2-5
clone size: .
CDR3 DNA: TGTGCCAGCAGTAAAAATGTTAGGGGTAAGGCGCAGGAGACCCAGTACTTC
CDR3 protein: CASSKNVRGKAQETQYF

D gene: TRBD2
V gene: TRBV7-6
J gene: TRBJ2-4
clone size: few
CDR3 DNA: TGTGCCAGCACTCTCCTTGGGAGCAGAGGGGAGGGCAAAAACATTCAGTACTTC
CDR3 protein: CASTLLGSRGEGKNIQYF

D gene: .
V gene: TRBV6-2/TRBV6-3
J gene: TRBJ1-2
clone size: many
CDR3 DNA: TGTGCCAGCAGTCCCTCCGACAGGAGAGGCTATGGCTACACCTTC
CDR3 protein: CASSPSDRRGYGYTF

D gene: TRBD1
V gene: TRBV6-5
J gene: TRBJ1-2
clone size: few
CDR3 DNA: TGTGCCAGCAGTCAAAGGGACAGCTATGGCTACACCTTC
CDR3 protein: CASSQRDSYGYTF

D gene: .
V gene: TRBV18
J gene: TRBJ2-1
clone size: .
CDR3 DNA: TGTGCCAGCTCACCAGGGGGGGCGGATGAGCAGTTCTTC
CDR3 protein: CASSPGGADEQFF

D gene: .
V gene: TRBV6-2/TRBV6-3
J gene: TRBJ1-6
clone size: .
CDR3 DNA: TGTGCCAGCAGTCTTCTCAGGGGCTCCTATAATTCACCCCTCCACTTT
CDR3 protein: CASSLLRGSYNSPLHF

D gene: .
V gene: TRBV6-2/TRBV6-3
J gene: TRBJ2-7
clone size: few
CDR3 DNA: TGTGCCAGCAGTGCAATGGAGGAACGCGAGCAGTACTTC
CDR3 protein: CASSAMEEREQYF

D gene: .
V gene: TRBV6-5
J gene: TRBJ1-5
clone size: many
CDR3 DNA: TGTGCCAGCAGTTATGGGGGCAATCAGCCCCAGCATTTT
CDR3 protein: CASSYGGNQPQHF

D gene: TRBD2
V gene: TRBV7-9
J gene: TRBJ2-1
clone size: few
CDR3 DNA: TGTGCCAGCAGCCCGACTAGCTCGGTGCTTGAGCAGTTCTTC
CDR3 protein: CASSPTSSVLEQFF

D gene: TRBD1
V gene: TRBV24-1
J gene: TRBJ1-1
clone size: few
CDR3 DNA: TGTGCCACCGGAATACCAGGGACAGGCGCGGGGGCTTTCTTT
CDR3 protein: CATGIPGTGAGAFF

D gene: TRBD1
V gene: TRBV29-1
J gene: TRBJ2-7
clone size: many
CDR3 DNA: TGCAGCGTTGAAGCAGGGGGCTGGTACGAGCAGTACTTC
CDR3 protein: CSVEAGGWYEQYF

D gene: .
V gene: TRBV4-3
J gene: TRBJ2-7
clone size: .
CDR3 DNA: TGCGCCAGCAGCCCCTACCTAGGGACATCAGCCTACGAGCAGTACTTC
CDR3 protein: CASSPYLGTSAYEQYF

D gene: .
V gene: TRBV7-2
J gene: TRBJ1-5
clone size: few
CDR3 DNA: TGTGCCAGCAGCTCTAACAGGGATCAGCCCCAGCATTTT
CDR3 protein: CASSSNRDQPQHF

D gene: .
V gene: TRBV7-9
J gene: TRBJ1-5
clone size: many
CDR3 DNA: TGTGCCAGCAGCTTAAGCGGCAGCTCCGATCAGCCCCAGCATTTT
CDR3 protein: CASSLSGSSDQPQHF

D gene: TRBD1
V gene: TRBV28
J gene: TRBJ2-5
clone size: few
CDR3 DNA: TGTGCCAGCAGGCTACAGGGGGCTGAGGAGACCCAGTACTTC
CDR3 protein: CASRLQGAEETQYF

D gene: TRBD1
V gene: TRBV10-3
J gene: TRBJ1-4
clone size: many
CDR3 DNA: TGTGCCATCAGTGACACCGGGACAGGCACCCCGGAAACTGAAAAACTGTTTTTT
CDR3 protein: CAISDTGTGTPETEKLFF

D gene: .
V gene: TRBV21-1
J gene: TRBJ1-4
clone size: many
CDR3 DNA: TGTGCCAGCAGCAAACTCCGAGGAGGTGTCTCCACTAATGAAAAACTGTTTTTT
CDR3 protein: CASSKLRGGVSTNEKLFF

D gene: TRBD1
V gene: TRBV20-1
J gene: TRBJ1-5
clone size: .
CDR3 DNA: TGCAGTGCCACAACGGACAGGGTTGGACAGCCCCAGCATTTT
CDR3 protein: CSATTDRVGQPQHF

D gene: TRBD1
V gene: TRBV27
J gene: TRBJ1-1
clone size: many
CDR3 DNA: TGTGCCAGCAGACGGACAGGGGACACTGAAGCTTTCTTT
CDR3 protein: CASRRTGDTEAFF

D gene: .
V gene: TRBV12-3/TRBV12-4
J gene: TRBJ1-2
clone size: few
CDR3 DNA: TGTGCCACCCGACAGGAGCCCATCTATGGCTACACCTTC
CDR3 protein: CATRQEPIYGYTF

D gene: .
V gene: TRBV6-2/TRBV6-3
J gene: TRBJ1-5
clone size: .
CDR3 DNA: TGTGCCAGCAGTACGGGGCAGGCTGGGGGCAATCAGCCCCAGCATTTT
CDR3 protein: CASSTGQAGGNQPQHF

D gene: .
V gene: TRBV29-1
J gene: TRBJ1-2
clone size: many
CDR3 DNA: TGCAGCGTTGTCCAGACAACGGTAGGCTACACCTTC
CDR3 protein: CSVVQTTVGYTF

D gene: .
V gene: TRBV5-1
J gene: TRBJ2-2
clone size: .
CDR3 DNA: TGCGCCAGCAGCGACGGACAAGGGGGAAACACCGGGGAGCTGTTTTTT
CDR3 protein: CASSDGQGGNTGELFF

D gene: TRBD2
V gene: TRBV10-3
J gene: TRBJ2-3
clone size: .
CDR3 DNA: TGTGCCATCAGTGAGTCGACAGCGGGGGGGCCAACTGGCACAGATACGCAGTATTTT
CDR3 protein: CAISESTAGGPTGTDTQYF

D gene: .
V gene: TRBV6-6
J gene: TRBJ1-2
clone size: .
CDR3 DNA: TGTGCCAGCACAGGGGACTATGGCTACACCTTC
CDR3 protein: CASTGDYGYTF

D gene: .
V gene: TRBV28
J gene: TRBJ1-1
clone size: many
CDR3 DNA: TGTGCCAGCAAAGGGGCGGACTACACTGAAGCTTTCTTT
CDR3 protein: CASKGADYTEAFF

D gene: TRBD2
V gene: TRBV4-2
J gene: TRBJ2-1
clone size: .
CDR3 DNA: TGTGCCAGCAGCCAAGCCCCCGGGACTACCGTATACAATGAGCAGTTCTTC
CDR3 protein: CASSQAPGTTVYNEQFF